One sample yielded the 15 T cell receptor beta chains listed below, sequenced in a study of identical twins. One entry per CDR3 protein results from TCRdb running MiXCR on the 5' RACE reads. The sample records hundreds of thousands of distinct CDR3 sequences, roughly an eighth being singletons. Another study also made use of these data, one on yellow fever vaccine responses in identical twins.

Sequenced input: PBMCs. These TCRs come from a woman aged 18-29 years in good health.

The chain uses TRBV25-1 and TRBJ1-2; D is unresolved. The length of the CDR3 is 11 residues. V was pared by 3 bases and J by 8 bases, with 7 bases between. The V gene's germline CDR1 is MGHDK and CDR2 SYGVNS. This CDR3 is CASSDTFGYTF. CDR3 DNA sequence: TGTGCCAGCAGTGATACCTTCGGCTACACCTTC.

The chain joins TRBV18 to TRBJ1-1; D gene ambiguous. The CDR3 covers 13 residues. CDR1 and CDR2 from the germline V gene are KGHSH and LQKENI. V lost 8 bases and J lost 1, with 11 bases in between. DNA for the CDR3: TGTGCCAGCCACTCGGGGTCGAACACTGAAGCTTTCTTT. Translated: CASHSGSNTEAFF. Supplemented by reference TRBV18 and TRBJ1-1, the full variable domain reads NAGVMQNPRHLVRRRGQEARLRCSPMKGHSHVYWYRQLPEEGLKFMVYLQKENIIDESGMPKERFSAEFPKEGPSILRIQQVVRGDSAAYFCASHSGSNTEAFFGQGTRLTVV.

This chain connects TRBV25-1 to TRBJ2-5, with 12 bases identical to TRBD2. The CDR3 length is 16 residues. Germline trimming cut 3 bases from V and 7 bases from J; bases unmatched to any gene: 9. Germline CDR1 reads MGHDK; CDR2 reads SYGVNS. The CDR3 is CASSDLLAGGVGTQYF. The CDR3 DNA follows: TGTGCCAGCAGTGATCTCCTAGCGGGAGGGGTCGGGACCCAGTACTTC.

The chain joins TRBV12-3 or TRBV12-4 to TRBJ2-1, with 12 bases fitting TRBD2. This CDR3 spans 19 amino acids. Trimming removed 3 bases from V and 3 bases from J; junction bases left unmatched: 12. The CDR3 DNA sequence: TGTGCCAGCAGTTTTGGGCTAGCGGGGGGGGGTTTCGGCTACAATGAGCAGTTCTTC. Its translation: CASSFGLAGGGFGYNEQFF.

V gene TRBV6-1 combines with J gene TRBJ2-2; D may be TRBD1 or TRBD2 (5 bases each). In germline, CDR1 is MNHNS, CDR2 SASEGT. The CDR3 runs to 17 residues. V lost 6 bases and J lost 2, with 19 bases in between. The CDR3: CASSPSYPGPNTGELFF. In DNA, the CDR3 is TGTGCCAGCAGCCCATCTTACCCGGGACCAAACACCGGGGAGCTGTTTTTT.

The chain is built from TRBV13 and TRBJ1-6, with a tentative D call TRBD1 (5 bases). Germline V gives CDR1 PRHDT, CDR2 FYEKMQ (reference sequence). V was pared by 2 bases and J by 8 bases, with 13 bases between. This CDR3 comprises 15 residues. Here the CDR3 reads CASSLSDSRDSPLHF. In nucleotides, the CDR3 is TGTGCCAGCAGCTTAAGCGACAGCCGGGATTCACCCCTCCACTTT.

This clonotype was seen more than once but under ten times. The CDR3 spells CASRTDYSNQPQHF. CDR3 DNA sequence: TGTGCCAGCCGGACGGACTATAGCAATCAGCCCCAGCATTTT. The rearrangement uses TRBV6-1 and TRBJ1-5; D uncertain. V was clipped by 8 bases and J by 0 bases, with 11 bases between them. Germline V gene data show CDR1 as MNHNS and CDR2 as SASEGT. CDR3 length equals 14 residues.

This clonotype turned up a few times. The CDR3 protein is CASSRRQGVYNEQFF. Written as DNA, the CDR3 is TGTGCCAGCAGTCGGCGACAGGGGGTTTACAATGAGCAGTTCTTC. The chain links TRBV28 to TRBJ2-1, with TRBD1 matching over 9 bases. Germline CDR1 is MDHEN and CDR2 is SYDVKM. V shed 5 bases and J 4 bases; nucleotides not matched to a gene: 6. The CDR3 is 15 residues long.

The chain has TRBV7-9 and TRBJ1-1, with 7 nucleotides matching TRBD1. The CDR3 is 15 residues long. From germline, CDR1 is SEHNR and CDR2 FQNEAQ (reference sequence). The trim removed 6 bases at V and 1 base at J, leaving 8 bases unmatched. DNA for the CDR3: TGTGCCAGCAGACGGACAGGCTCAGCGAACACTGAAGCTTTCTTT. This codes for CASRRTGSANTEAFF.

The chain links TRBV27 to TRBJ2-3; TRBD2 might be the D (5 bases). The CDR3 sequence is 15 residues long. The germline V gene has CDR1 MNHEY and CDR2 SMNVEV (reference sequence). V lost 5 bases and J lost 1, with 13 bases in between. The CDR3 DNA reads TGTGCCAGCAGTCTGCGGAGGATCGGCACAGATACGCAGTATTTT. Its protein is CASSLRRIGTDTQYF.

The genes are TRBV3-1 and TRBJ2-1; no clear D. CDR1 and CDR2 (germline): LGHDT, YNNKEL (reference sequence). CDR3 size: 16 residues. Trimming cost V 1 base and J 0 bases, with 10 bases left between them. The CDR3 bases are TGTGCCAGCAGCCAAGCGGGCATCAGCTCCTACAATGAGCAGTTCTTC. Its protein product is CASSQAGISSYNEQFF.

The rearrangement links TRBV27 to TRBJ2-1, with 7 bases aligning to TRBD2. CDR1 and CDR2 from the germline V gene are MNHEY and SMNVEV (reference sequence). This CDR3 contains 16 residues. Trimming at V came to 3 bases and at J to 0 bases, leaving 5 bases not matched to a gene. CDR3 bases: TGTGCCAGCAGTTTGGGGGGAGGGGACTCCTACAATGAGCAGTTCTTC. Protein: CASSLGGGDSYNEQFF.

To note about this clonotype: It is likely a read error, because the conserved phenylalanine at the end of the CDR3 is missing. This chain joins TRBV12-3 or TRBV12-4 and TRBJ2-7, with 9 bases identical to TRBD1. With 6 bases clipped from V and 2 bases from J, the junction kept 2 bases outside the gene matches. CDR3 length: 13 residues. The CDR3 coding sequence is TGTGCCAGCAGCCGACAGGGGGCCTACGAGCAGTACATC. Protein sequence: CASSRQGAYEQYI.

The gene calls are TRBV4-1 and TRBJ2-5, with D perhaps matching TRBD2 (6 bases). This CDR3 region has 13 residues. Germline V lookup: CDR1 MGHRA, CDR2 YSYEKL. Trimming took 2 bases from V and 5 from J, leaving 9 bases between them. CDR3 coding DNA: TGCGCCAGCAGCCAAACCCGGGGGGAGACCCAGTACTTC. This translates into CASSQTRGETQYF.

V and J are TRBV12-3 or TRBV12-4 and TRBJ2-5; D assignment may be TRBD1 or TRBD2 (6 bases each). The CDR3 totals 13 residues. V lost 8 bases and J 4 bases, leaving 14 bases between the germline ends. The CDR3 is CASGEGGRETQYF. The CDR3 DNA reads TGTGCCAGCGGCGAGGGGGGCAGAGAGACCCAGTACTTC.